The sequence of this TCR beta chain was determined in a study of T-cell reconstitution after alpha-beta-depleted transplantation in children. Preparation of the TCRbeta library was carried out with unique molecular identifiers. TCRdb fed the PCR reads into MiXCR, producing one record per CDR3 protein. Here the sample spans under 400,000 distinct CDR3 sequences, approximately 23% being singletons. Regarding this clonotype: Its antigen is unknown.

Regarding the study as a whole: At the one-year point after transplant, T-cell counts and TCRbeta diversity were found to come mostly from T cells that had been newly produced. Reported findings indicate that, about two months after transplant, alpha-beta T cells came from several hundred expanded clones, which were derived from non-depleted graft cells. Where some patients showed high TCRbeta diversity at day 60, it came from recipient T cells and thymic progenitors that had survived.

This receptor was obtained from a male patient under 18 who had a stem cell transplant for acute lymphoblastic leukemia, so the T cells may come from the graft donor. Sequenced here: PBMCs, mostly from graft donor cells, sampled 180 days after TCRalphabeta/CD19-depleted stem cell transplant.

The CDR3 protein is CASSPGGKRYNEQFF. The CDR3 nucleotides read TGTGCCAGCAGCCCCGGGGGTAAGCGGTACAATGAGCAGTTCTTC. The chain combines TRBV5-4 with TRBJ2-1; D is perhaps TRBD2 (6 bases). V was cut by 4 bases and J by 4 bases, with 15 bases left in between. The CDR3 covers 15 residues. CDR1 is SGHNT, CDR2 YYREEE, per germline (reference sequence).